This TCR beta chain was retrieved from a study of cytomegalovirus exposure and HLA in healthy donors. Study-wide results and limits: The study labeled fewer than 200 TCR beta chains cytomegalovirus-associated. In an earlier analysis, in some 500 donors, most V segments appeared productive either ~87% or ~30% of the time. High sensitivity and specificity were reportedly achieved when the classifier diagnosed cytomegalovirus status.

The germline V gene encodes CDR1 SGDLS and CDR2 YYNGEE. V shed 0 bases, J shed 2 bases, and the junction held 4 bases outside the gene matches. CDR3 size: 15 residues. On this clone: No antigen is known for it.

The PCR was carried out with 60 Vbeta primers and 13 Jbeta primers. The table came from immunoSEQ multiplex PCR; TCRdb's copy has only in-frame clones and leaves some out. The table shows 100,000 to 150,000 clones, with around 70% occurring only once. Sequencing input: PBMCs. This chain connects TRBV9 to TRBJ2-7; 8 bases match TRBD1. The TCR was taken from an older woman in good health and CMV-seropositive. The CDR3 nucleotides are TGTGCCAGCAGCGTAGCAGGACAGGGAACCTACGAGCAGTACTTC. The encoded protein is CASSVAGQGTYEQYF.